This T cell receptor beta chain was sequenced for a study of PD-L1 blockade in urothelial cancer. Study as a whole: About 85% of the 29 patients were men whose urothelial cancer was bladder-origin. The authors examined blood 3 weeks (second dose) and 6 weeks after treatment start. The median number of T cells present in blood samples was about 130,000.

Samples were collected from each patient before treatment and during treatment. Each patient gave between 1 and 8 of them in total. Trimming took 0 bases from V and 6 from J; bases not matched to a gene: 7. This CDR3 is built from 15 residues. Germline V CDR1 and CDR2: MNHEY, SVGAGI. Data came from immunoSEQ multiplex PCR; TCRdb stores just in-frame clones and leaves some out. The sample consists of more than 35,000 clones, approximately 90% of them appearing once. This TCR was sampled from a man aged 65 to 79 with urothelial cancer. Here the sequenced sample was PBMCs, taken around atezolizumab (anti-PD-L1) treatment. The rearrangement links TRBV6-5 to TRBJ2-7; 8 nucleotides align to TRBD1. The CDR3 DNA reads as TGTGCCAGCAGTTACTCATGGACAGGGAGGCGCGAGCAGTACTTC. Its protein product is CASSYSWTGRREQYF.